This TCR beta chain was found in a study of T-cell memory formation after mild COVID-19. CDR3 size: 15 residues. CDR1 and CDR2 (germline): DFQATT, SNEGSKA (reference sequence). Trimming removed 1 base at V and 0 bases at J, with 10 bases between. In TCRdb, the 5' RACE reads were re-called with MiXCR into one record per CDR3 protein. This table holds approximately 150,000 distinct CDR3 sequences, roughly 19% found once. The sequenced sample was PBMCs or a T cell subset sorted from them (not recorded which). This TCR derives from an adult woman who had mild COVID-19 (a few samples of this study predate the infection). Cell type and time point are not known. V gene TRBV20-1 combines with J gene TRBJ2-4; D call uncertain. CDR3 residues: CSARVLAIAKNIQYF. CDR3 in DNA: TGCAGTGCTAGAGTCTTAGCTATAGCCAAAAACATTCAGTACTTC.